These T cell receptor beta chains were read from a single sample in a study of blood T cell repertoires in COVID-19. This table comes from immunoSEQ multiplex PCR, and its TCRdb copy is limited to in-frame clones, with some not included. Of under 300,000 clones in the sample, about 76% are singletons; the top ten hold just under 3%. The sequenced material came from peripheral blood. These receptors were taken from a woman aged 60-75 years with active or convalescent COVID-19. Both conserved end residues are part of each CDR3. D genes are given only for firm matches. Size is stated for part of the rows, as once, few or many counts, or as a class when the clone is expanded.

J gene | V gene | clone size | D gene | CDR3 DNA | CDR3 protein
TRBJ2-1 | TRBV7-7 | few | - | TGTGCTAGCAGCGGGGGGACAGGGGCACACAATGAGCAGTTCTTC | CASSGGTGAHNEQFF
TRBJ1-1 | TRBV7-3 | - | TRBD1 | TGTGCCAGCAGGTCCGGGACAGGGGCTACTGAAGCTTTCTTT | CASRSGTGATEAFF
TRBJ2-5 | TRBV7-8 | - | - | TGTGCCAGCAGCCAGACTTCGCAAGAGACCCAGTACTTC | CASSQTSQETQYF
TRBJ2-6 | TRBV11-2 | few | - | TGTGCCAGCAGCGCCATCAAGAAGGGGGGGGCCTCTGGGGCCAACGTCCTGACTTTC | CASSAIKKGGASGANVLTF
TRBJ2-2 | TRBV5-4 | - | TRBD1 | TGTGCCAGCAGGGACGGGACAGGGAGGACCGGGGAGCTGTTTTTT | CASRDGTGRTGELFF
TRBJ1-5 | TRBV7-8 | - | - | TGTGCCAGCAGCAGTCGGACAGTCAATCAGCCCCAGCATTTT | CASSSRTVNQPQHF
TRBJ2-4 | TRBV5-6 | - | - | TGTGCCAGCAGTTTTCCCCAGGGGGCCAAAAACATTCAGTACTTC | CASSFPQGAKNIQYF
TRBJ1-2 | TRBV7-2 | - | - | TGTGCCAGCACCCCGTCCAGGGATGGCTACACCTTC | CASTPSRDGYTF
TRBJ1-2 | TRBV7-2 | - | - | TGTGCCAGCAGCTTAGTGGGGAGTAACTATGGCTACACCTTC | CASSLVGSNYGYTF
TRBJ2-3 | TRBV6-4 | - | TRBD2 | TGTGCCAGCAGTGTTGGCCCAGCGGGGGTCACAGATACGCAGTATTTT | CASSVGPAGVTDTQYF
TRBJ1-4 | TRBV5-1 | - | TRBD1 | TGCGCCAGCAGCATCCAGGGGGCTCATGAAAAACTGTTTTTT | CASSIQGAHEKLFF
TRBJ1-1 | TRBV30 | - | - | TGTGCCTGGAGTGATCAGGGGACGAACACTGAAGCTTTCTTT | CAWSDQGTNTEAFF
TRBJ1-2 | TRBV19 | - | - | TGTGCCAGTACTGACAGGTTAGGCGGCTGGGAATTGGGCGGCTACACCTTC | CASTDRLGGWELGGYTF
TRBJ2-7 | TRBV5-1 | - | TRBD2 | TGCGCCAGCAGCTCCCTGCTTACTAGCGGGGGGGCTGTGTACTTC | CASSSLLTSGGAVYF
TRBJ2-3 | TRBV5-4 | - | - | TGTGCCAGCCATGCCGGGGGGCGACAGGCGGGCACAGATACGCAGTATTTT | CASHAGGRQAGTDTQYF
TRBJ1-2 | TRBV10-1 | - | - | TGCGCCAGCACCCAGGCGGGGGCGCATCGGAATGGCTACACCTTC | CASTQAGAHRNGYTF
TRBJ2-7 | TRBV4-2 | few | TRBD1 | TGTGCCAGCAGCGAAACAGGGGGCGAGCAGTACTTC | CASSETGGEQYF
TRBJ1-2 | TRBV11-2 | - | - | TGTGCCAGCAGCAGTACAGCTAACTATGGCTACACCTTC | CASSSTANYGYTF
TRBJ1-4 | TRBV19 | - | - | TGTGCCAGTAGTATACGTGCAACTAATGAAAAACTGTTTTTT | CASSIRATNEKLFF
TRBJ1-1 | TRBV19 | - | - | TGTGCCAGTAGTATAGGGTCGGGGGGGAGACTGAACACTGAAGCTTTCTTT | CASSIGSGGRLNTEAFF
TRBJ2-1 | TRBV7-2 | - | - | TGTGCCAGCAGCTTAGTTGCGTATGAGCAGTTCTTC | CASSLVAYEQFF
TRBJ2-5 | TRBV18 | - | TRBD2 | TGTGCCAGCTCACCACCGGCCAGCGGGGGCCAAGAGACCCAGTACTTC | CASSPPASGGQETQYF
TRBJ1-1 | TRBV12-3/TRBV12-4 | - | - | TGTGCCAGCAGTTACAGGAACCGGGCTTTCTTT | CASSYRNRAFF
TRBJ1-1 | TRBV27 | - | TRBD1 | TGTGCCAGCAGTGCGACAGGGTCAGGGTTCACTGAAGCTTTCTTT | CASSATGSGFTEAFF
TRBJ2-5 | TRBV5-1 | - | TRBD2 | TGCGCCAGCAGCTTCGGACTAGCGGGGCAAGAGACCCAGTACTTC | CASSFGLAGQETQYF
TRBJ1-5 | TRBV7-9 | once | - | TGTGCCAGCAGCCGAATCGGGGGTTGGCAGGATCAGCCCCAGCATTTT | CASSRIGGWQDQPQHF
TRBJ2-1 | TRBV4-1 | - | - | TGCGCCAGCAGCCAAGATGCTAGCCTAGGTTCGCGAGAGCAGTTCTTC | CASSQDASLGSREQFF
TRBJ2-7 | TRBV7-9 | - | - | TGTGCCAGCAGCGCCACCCATAGAGACTCCTACGAGCAGTACTTC | CASSATHRDSYEQYF
TRBJ2-3 | TRBV18 | once | - | TGTGCCAGCTCACCACTATCAGTTTCAACAGATACGCAGTATTTT | CASSPLSVSTDTQYF
TRBJ2-7 | TRBV11-2 | - | TRBD2 | TGTGCCAGCAGCGTAACTAGCGGGGGTGGGCCGGAGCAGTACTTC | CASSVTSGGGPEQYF
TRBJ1-2 | TRBV7-8 | - | - | TGTGCCAGCAGCTTACTGGCTACTACTGGGGGCTACACCTTC | CASSLLATTGGYTF
TRBJ1-2 | TRBV12-3/TRBV12-4 | - | - | TGTGCCAGCAGTACGCGGACAGCTTCTAACACCTTC | CASSTRTASNTF
TRBJ2-1 | TRBV18 | - | - | TGTGCCAGCTCACTCGACGGGACATCCGGGAATGAGCAGTTCTTC | CASSLDGTSGNEQFF
TRBJ1-1 | TRBV6-5 | - | - | TGTGCCAGCAGATCCGACCGATGGGGCAACACTGAAGCTTTCTTT | CASRSDRWGNTEAFF
TRBJ2-3 | TRBV4-2 | - | TRBD2 | TGTGCCAGCAGCCAAGACCCGACTAGCGGGGGGGCCGGTAGGTCAGATACGCAGTATTTT | CASSQDPTSGGAGRSDTQYF
TRBJ2-7 | TRBV13 | - | TRBD2 | TGTGCCAGCAGCCCGGGACTAGGTGGGTACGAGCAGTACTTC | CASSPGLGGYEQYF
TRBJ1-1 | TRBV6-1 | - | - | TGTGCCAGCAGTGAAGAGGTCAGGGCTGAAGCTTTCTTT | CASSEEVRAEAFF
TRBJ1-2 | TRBV11-2 | - | - | TGTGCCAGCGGAACCGGGAGCTATGGCTACACCTTC | CASGTGSYGYTF
TRBJ1-1 | TRBV28 | few | - | TGTGCCAGCCGCCAAGGCGGGACTGAAGCTTTCTTT | CASRQGGTEAFF
TRBJ1-2 | TRBV15 | once | TRBD1 | TGTGCCACCAGCAGGGACAGGGTTGAGGGCTACACCTTC | CATSRDRVEGYTF
TRBJ2-7 | TRBV7-6 | - | TRBD2 | TGTGCCAGCAGCTTAGAGTTTTCTTCTGGCGCGGGGGGGCCCCACGAGCAGTACTTC | CASSLEFSSGAGGPHEQYF
TRBJ1-6 | TRBV7-2 | once | TRBD1 | TGTGCCAGCAGCTTAATACAGGGGTCTAATTCACCCCTCCACTTT | CASSLIQGSNSPLHF
TRBJ1-1 | TRBV7-9 | - | - | TGTGCCAGCAGCTTAAACGCAGGGAACACTGAAGCTTTCTTT | CASSLNAGNTEAFF
TRBJ1-1 | TRBV2 | - | - | TGTGCCAGCAGTGAAGGTGGACAGCAGAACACTGAAGCTTTCTTT | CASSEGGQQNTEAFF
TRBJ2-3 | TRBV5-1 | - | - | TGCGCCAGCAGCTTGGCTAGCTCTAGCACAGATACGCAGTATTTT | CASSLASSSTDTQYF
TRBJ1-6 | TRBV11-2 | few | - | TGTGCCAGCAGCGTTTTCCAGGGTGGTAATTCACCCCTCCACTTT | CASSVFQGGNSPLHF
TRBJ2-4 | TRBV7-9 | few | - | TGTGCCAGCAGCTTACTTGGGCCAAACATTCAGTACTTC | CASSLLGPNIQYF
TRBJ1-2 | TRBV18 | - | - | TGTGCCAGCTCACCACGGGCAGGGCGGAACTATGGCTACACCTTC | CASSPRAGRNYGYTF
TRBJ2-1 | TRBV29-1 | - | TRBD1 | TGCAGCGTTAAAAGGGACAGGGGGATCAATGAGCAGTTCTTC | CSVKRDRGINEQFF
TRBJ1-1 | TRBV4-2 | - | - | TGTGCCAGCAGCCAAGATCTGAGGACTGAAGCTTTCTTT | CASSQDLRTEAFF